The next 15 T cell receptor beta chains were all read from a single sample in a study of PD-1 blockade in classical Hodgkin lymphoma. Each of the patients experienced relapse following autologous stem cell transplantation, and their brentuximab vedotin exposure differed. Clones were sequenced by immunoSEQ multiplex PCR, and TCRdb holds only the in-frame ones, with some missing. The sample holds some 40,000 clones, 69% seen once. The material sequenced was peripheral blood mononuclear cells (PBMCs), taken before the second cycle of nivolumab. These receptor sequences come from a human donor with classical Hodgkin lymphoma.

This clone was picked up one time. The chain has TRBV9 and TRBJ2-1, with 7 bases aligning to TRBD2. Germline loops: CDR1 SGDLS, CDR2 YYNGEE. CDR3 size: 16 residues. V gave up 0 bases and J gave up 3 bases; unmatched junction bases: 6. Here the CDR3 reads CASSVGASGGYNEQFF. DNA for the CDR3: TGTGCCAGCAGCGTAGGAGCTAGCGGAGGCTACAATGAGCAGTTCTTC.

This clone came up once. V gene TRBV7-3 combines with J gene TRBJ2-1; 13 bases align to TRBD2. V was clipped by 5 bases and J by 5 bases; unmatched bases: 3. Germline V gene lookup returns CDR1 SGHTA and CDR2 FQGTGA. The CDR3 is 15 amino acids. The CDR3 sequence is CASSPGLAGDNEQFF. The CDR3 bases are TGTGCCAGCAGCCCAGGACTAGCGGGAGACAATGAGCAGTTCTTC.

This clone was observed once. The chain is built from TRBV2 and TRBJ1-1, with D uncertain. This CDR3 has 15 amino acids. V lost 2 bases to trimming and J lost 1 base, with 11 bases between them. CDR1 and CDR2 (germline): SNHLY, FYNNEI. CDR3 amino acids: CASSEMAYTNTEAFF. CDR3 bases: TGTGCCAGCAGTGAAATGGCCTACACGAACACTGAAGCTTTCTTT.

This clone has just a few counts. The J gene is TRBJ1-3, the V gene TRBV11-3; D is uncertain. V lost 3 bases, J lost 3 bases, and 3 bases lay in between. Germline lookup yields CDR1 SGHNT and CDR2 YENEEA. This CDR3 is 12 amino acids long. The CDR3 region is CASSFIGNTIYF. CDR3 DNA: TGTGCCAGCAGCTTTATTGGAAACACCATATATTTT. Full variable domain (rest looked up from reference TRBV11-3 and TRBJ1-3): EAGVVQSPRYKIIEKKQPVAFWCNPISGHNTLYWYLQNLGQGPELLIRYENEEAVDDSQLPKDRFSAERLKGVDSTLKIQPAELGDSAVYLCASSFIGNTIYFGEGSWLTVV.

Worth noting for this clone: As the CDR3 is not closed by the conserved phenylalanine or tryptophan, this likely results from a read error. The rearrangement uses TRBV7-6 and TRBJ1-1; D is undetermined. The ends were cut back, 0 bases at V and 1 base at J, with 9 bases in the middle. CDR1 is SGHVS and CDR2 is FNYEAQ in the germline V gene. This CDR3 spans 15 amino acids. Here the CDR3 reads CASSLAVRPNTEAFI. In nucleotides, the CDR3 is TGTGCCAGCAGCTTAGCGGTGAGGCCGAACACTGAAGCTTTCATT.

This clone was detected only once. The V call is TRBV10-3, the J call TRBJ1-6; TRBD1 aligns across 8 bases. The CDR3 has 14 residues. V dropped 5 bases and J dropped 6; count of bases not matched to a gene: 3. Germline V CDR1 and CDR2: ENHRY, SYGVKD. For the CDR3, the DNA is TGTGCCATCAGTTCTACAGGGGGTAATTCACCCCTCCACTTT. Translating it yields CAISSTGGNSPLHF.

The CDR3 protein is CASRFSASGANVLTF. The DNA for the CDR3 is TGTGCCAGCAGATTTTCAGCCTCTGGGGCCAACGTCCTGACTTTC. This chain joins TRBV6-5 and TRBJ2-6; D gene ambiguous. Looked up from germline, CDR1 is MNHEY and CDR2 is SVGAGI. The V gene lost 6 bases and the J gene lost 0 bases, with 9 bases spanning the gap. This CDR3 is 15 amino acids long.

Only a few counts were recorded for this clone. The CDR3 loop reads CASSARYEQYF. In DNA, the CDR3 is TGTGCCAGCAGTGCCCGTTACGAGCAGTACTTC. The gene calls are TRBV6-1 and TRBJ2-7; D is ambiguous. The CDR3 loop spans 11 amino acids. Germline CDR1 and CDR2: MNHNS and SASEGT. With 4 bases removed from V and 4 bases from J, the gap between germline ends came to 5 bases.

In its sample, this clone was seen once. The V call is TRBV9, the J call TRBJ1-6; tentative D call: TRBD1 (6 bases). Germline V gives CDR1 SGDLS, CDR2 YYNGEE. Trimming left V 4 bases short and J 4 bases short, with 12 bases between. This CDR3 has 15 amino acids. The CDR3 reads CASSSRDTYNSPLHF. The CDR3, as DNA: TGTGCCAGCAGCAGCCGGGACACGTATAATTCACCCCTCCACTTT.

This chain joins TRBV7-3 and TRBJ2-1; TRBD2 is a possible D gene (5 bases). Trimming stripped 4 bases from V and 4 bases from J, with 5 bases between. The germline CDR1 and CDR2 sequences are SGHTA and FQGTGA. The CDR3 runs 12 residues. CDR3 sequence reads: CASSSGYNEQFF. In nucleotides, the CDR3 is TGTGCCAGCAGCTCGGGATACAATGAGCAGTTCTTC.

The V and J genes are TRBV6-5 and TRBJ2-3, with a weak D call TRBD1 (5 bases). The length of the CDR3 is 14 residues. Per the germline V gene, CDR1 is MNHEY and CDR2 is SVGAGI. V shed 0 bases and J shed 6 bases, with 10 bases lying between them. CDR3: CASSYSGPGDTQYF. CDR3 DNA sequence: TGTGCCAGCAGTTACTCGGGGCCCGGGGATACGCAGTATTTT.

This clone was observed a handful of times. This chain connects TRBV2 to TRBJ1-2, with a weak D call TRBD1 (5 bases). Trimming took 2 bases from V and 4 from J, leaving 5 bases between them. The CDR3 is 12 residues long. Germline assignment: CDR1 SNHLY and CDR2 FYNNEI. This CDR3 is CASSEQGYGYTF. The CDR3 coding sequence is TGTGCCAGCAGTGAACAGGGCTATGGCTACACCTTC.

The CDR3 coding sequence is TGTGCCAGCAGCTTATCAGGGCCCTCCTATAATTCACCCCTCCACTTT. The encoded protein is CASSLSGPSYNSPLHF. The chain recombines TRBV7-2 with TRBJ1-6, with TRBD1 as a possible D gene (5 bases). Germline V gene data show CDR1 as SGHTA and CDR2 as FQGNSA. With 2 bases removed from V and 0 bases from J, the gap between germline ends came to 8 bases. The CDR3 has 16 amino acids.

V gene TRBV18 combines with J gene TRBJ1-1; D may be TRBD1 (6 bases). The germline V gene has CDR1 KGHSH and CDR2 LQKENI. There are 15 residues in the CDR3. Trimming pared 1 base from V and 0 bases from J, leaving 9 bases between. CDR3 DNA sequence: TGTGCCAGCTCACCACAGGGGGGGTTGAACACTGAAGCTTTCTTT. Its translation is CASSPQGGLNTEAFF.

The chain is built from TRBV7-9 and TRBJ1-1; 7 nucleotides align to TRBD1. CDR3 length equals 14 residues. Looked up from germline, CDR1 is SEHNR and CDR2 is FQNEAQ (reference sequence). The trim removed 6 bases at V and 0 bases at J, leaving 4 bases unmatched. CDR3: CASSMGQLNTEAFF. CDR3 nucleotides: TGTGCCAGCAGTATGGGACAGCTGAACACTGAAGCTTTCTTT.